This T cell receptor (beta chain) was observed in a study of blood T cell repertoires in COVID-19. As for the study in general: Whether acute or convalescent, the COVID-19 samples came from the United States, Italy and Spain.

V was clipped by 6 bases and J by 7 bases, with 21 bases between them. The germline CDR1 and CDR2 sequences are SNHLY and FYNNEI. The CDR3 totals 15 residues. Profiling relied on immunoSEQ multiplex PCR, and the TCRdb table lists in-frame clones only, not all of them. This table holds about 150,000 clones, around 83% found once. The specimen sequenced was peripheral blood. The rearrangement uses TRBV2 and TRBJ1-2; D is possibly TRBD1 (5 bases). The TCR comes from an older woman with acute or convalescent COVID-19. CDR3 DNA sequence: TGTGCCAGCAGGGGGGGGACGGAGGGAAGCAGTGGCTACACCTTC. It is translated as CASRGGTEGSSGYTF.